The 31 T cell receptor beta chains reported below all come from one sample, sequenced in a study of identical twins' blood T cells. TCRdb used MiXCR to reprocess the 5' RACE reads, holding one entry per CDR3 protein. The sample consists of about 370,000 distinct CDR3 sequences, under 30% of them appearing once. Sequenced sample: PBMCs. These receptors were collected from a woman between 18 and 50 years old in good health.

This clonotype occurred a few times. CDR3 sequence: CASSQDYSKTNQPQHF. The CDR3 region has the DNA TGCGCCAGCAGCCAAGATTACAGTAAGACTAATCAGCCCCAGCATTTT. This sequence joins TRBV4-3 and TRBJ1-5; D not certain. CDR1 LGHNA and CDR2 YSLEER come from the germline V gene. V lost 0 bases, J lost 4 bases, and 13 bases lay in between. CDR3 length: 16 amino acids.

V and J are TRBV7-2 and TRBJ1-4; D may be TRBD1 (6 bases). CDR3 length: 14 residues. Germline-derived CDR1 and CDR2 are SGHTA and FQGNSA. Trimming took off 4 bases at V and 7 bases at J, with 13 bases between the two ends. Here the CDR3 reads CASSSGHGREKLFF. The CDR3, as DNA: TGTGCCAGCAGCTCGGGACACGGGCGTGAAAAACTGTTTTTT.

This clonotype was seen more than once but under ten times. The chain employs TRBV25-1 and TRBJ2-2; a possible D gene is TRBD1 (5 bases). Germline V gives CDR1 MGHDK, CDR2 SYGVNS. The CDR3 extends over 14 amino acids. V was trimmed by 3 bases and J by 5 bases, leaving 10 bases between them. The CDR3 spells CASSDTGETGELFF. The CDR3 nucleotides read TGTGCCAGCAGTGATACAGGAGAGACCGGGGAGCTGTTTTTT.

In this sample, this clonotype turned up a few times. The rearrangement links TRBV3-1 to TRBJ1-1; a possible D gene is TRBD1 (5 bases). Germline V CDR1 and CDR2: LGHDT, YNNKEL (reference sequence). The V gene lost 4 bases and the J gene lost 2 bases, with 14 bases spanning the gap. This CDR3 contains 15 residues. Here the CDR3 DNA reads TGTGCCAGCAGCCCAGACAGCTCCTACAACACTGAAGCTTTCTTT. This encodes CASSPDSSYNTEAFF. The variable domain in full, completed from reference TRBV3-1 and TRBJ1-1, reads DTAVSQTPKYLVTQMGNDKSIKCEQNLGHDTMYWYKQDSKKFLKIMFSYNNKELIINETVPNRFSPKSPDKAHLNLHINSLELGDSAVYFCASSPDSSYNTEAFFGQGTRLTVV.

The chain combines TRBV12-5 with TRBJ2-1; no reliable D call. CDR3 length equals 13 residues. Germline assignment: CDR1 LGHNT and CDR2 FRNRAP. V lost 0 bases to trimming and J lost 7 bases, with 7 bases between them. The CDR3 reads CASGLVQENEQFF. Here the CDR3 DNA reads TGTGCTAGTGGTTTGGTACAAGAGAATGAGCAGTTCTTC.

The genes are TRBV12-3 or TRBV12-4 and TRBJ2-5; D is undetermined. Trimming stripped 0 bases from V and 10 bases from J, with 15 bases between. This CDR3 is 14 amino acids long. The CDR3 nucleotides read TGTGCCAGCAGTTTAGCGGGTCCCCGATTGGACCAGTACTTC. Translation gives CASSLAGPRLDQYF.

This clonotype was observed at least ten times. V gene TRBV10-2 combines with J gene TRBJ1-2; the D is unclear. The CDR3 has 13 amino acids. Trimming stripped 3 bases from V and 4 bases from J, with 9 bases between. Per the germline V gene, CDR1 is WSHSY and CDR2 is SAAADI. The CDR3 region has the DNA TGCGCCAGCAGTGACCGGGCCTCCTATGGCTACACCTTC. It is translated as CASSDRASYGYTF.

This clonotype was detected many times. The chain uses TRBV20-1 and TRBJ2-1, with TRBD1 identical over 7 bases. The CDR3 runs 17 residues. Germline CDR1 is DFQATT and CDR2 is SNEGSKA (reference sequence). The J segment lost 2 bases and the V segment lost 4 bases, leaving 14 bases of the junction unmatched. CDR3: CSATGQVWTGPYNEQFF. The CDR3 coding sequence is TGCAGTGCTACCGGACAGGTGTGGACTGGTCCCTACAATGAGCAGTTCTTC.

Only a few counts were recorded for this clonotype. The chain links TRBV5-1 to TRBJ1-1, with a weak D call TRBD1 (6 bases). Deletions cut 6 bases from V and 1 base from J, with 13 bases between. Germline-derived CDR1 and CDR2 are SGHRS and YFSETQ. The CDR3 consists of 14 residues. DNA of the CDR3: TGCGCCAGCACCCTACAGGGTCGGAACACTGAAGCTTTCTTT. This gives the protein CASTLQGRNTEAFF.

Turning to this clonotype: Possible read error: a much larger clone is one base away. The chain has TRBV15 and TRBJ2-5; possibly TRBD1 for D (6 bases). Between the trimmed V and J ends, which lost 11 bases and 5 bases, there was a span of 15 bases. CDR1 LNHNV and CDR2 YYDKDF come from the germline V gene (reference sequence). This CDR3 is 12 amino acids long. The CDR3 DNA reads as TGTGCCTCCACAGGGATGGAGGAGACCCAGTACTTC. It is translated as CASTGMEETQYF.

The genes are TRBV7-9 and TRBJ1-1; TRBD1 might be the D (5 bases). Trimming took 5 bases from V and 3 from J, leaving 13 bases between them. Germline values: CDR1 SEHNR, CDR2 FQNEAQ (reference sequence). The CDR3 extends over 14 amino acids. The CDR3 loop reads CASSLWDGDTEAFF. The CDR3 nucleotides are TGTGCCAGCAGCCTGTGGGACGGAGACACTGAAGCTTTCTTT.

About this clonotype: A read error may account for a junction end that differs from germline. This chain links TRBV2 with TRBJ1-2; TRBD1 aligns across 9 bases. Germline V gives CDR1 SNHLY, CDR2 FYNNEI. This CDR3 is built from 14 residues. This chain's CDR3 is CASIAGTGNYSYTF. The CDR3 bases are TGTGCCAGCATTGCTGGGACAGGGAACTATAGCTACACCTTC.

This clonotype came up many times. The chain combines TRBV20-1 with TRBJ2-3; 9 bases fit TRBD2. This CDR3 comprises 16 residues. CDR1 is DFQATT, CDR2 SNEGSKA, per germline (reference sequence). With V trimmed by 5 bases and J by 7 bases, 16 bases remained unmatched. CDR3 sequence reads: CSAPRAGGGAFYTQYF. The CDR3 DNA sequence: TGCAGTGCTCCCCGAGCGGGCGGGGGGGCCTTTTATACGCAGTATTTT.

This clonotype appeared a few times. The chain is built from TRBV10-3 and TRBJ1-1; the match to TRBD1 covers 8 bases. This CDR3 has 13 amino acids. The V gene's germline CDR1 is ENHRY and CDR2 SYGVKD. J was trimmed by 0 bases and V by 11 bases; bases with no gene match: 5. CDR3 region: CAASGGLNTEAFF. CDR3 DNA sequence: TGTGCCGCTTCAGGGGGCTTGAACACTGAAGCTTTCTTT.

This clonotype occurred many times. The chain has TRBV27 and TRBJ1-5; no definite D call. There are 15 residues in the CDR3. The V gene lost 6 bases and the J gene lost 6 bases, with 18 bases spanning the gap. Germline V gene sequence: CDR1 MNHEY, CDR2 SMNVEV (reference sequence). CDR3: CASSLEGLYTQPQHF. CDR3 bases: TGTGCCAGCAGCCTCGAGGGCCTCTATACTCAGCCCCAGCATTTT.

The chain carries TRBV5-1 and TRBJ1-1; D may be TRBD1 (5 bases). The CDR3 contains 15 residues. Between the trimmed V and J ends, which lost 6 bases and 1 base, there was a span of 16 bases. Germline V gene sequence: CDR1 SGHRS, CDR2 YFSETQ. The CDR3 region is CASKESVGANTEAFF. The CDR3 DNA sequence: TGCGCCAGCAAGGAGTCAGTCGGGGCGAACACTGAAGCTTTCTTT.

In DNA, the CDR3 is TGTGCCATCAGCCAGTACGGGAGTAAGGCAGATACGCAGTATTTT. Translation: CAISQYGSKADTQYF. The chain joins TRBV10-3 to TRBJ2-3; D is possibly TRBD2 (6 bases). The V gene lost 6 bases and the J gene lost 4 bases, with 17 bases spanning the gap. The CDR3 is 15 amino acids. Germline V gene data show CDR1 as ENHRY and CDR2 as SYGVKD.

This clonotype was seen many times. The V and J genes are TRBV20-1 and TRBJ1-2; D ambiguous. V lost 7 bases and J lost 5, with 11 bases in between. Looked up from germline, CDR1 is DFQATT and CDR2 is SNEGSKA (reference sequence). There are 11 residues in the CDR3. CDR3 sequence: CSVQQRYGYTF. CDR3 nucleotide sequence: TGCAGTGTCCAACAGCGGTATGGCTACACCTTC.

This clonotype has just a few counts. CDR3 sequence: CASSVDGTDYGYTF. The CDR3 DNA sequence: TGTGCCAGCAGCGTAGATGGGACGGACTATGGCTACACCTTC. The chain has TRBV9 and TRBJ1-2, with D possibly matching TRBD1 (5 bases). The germline V gene has CDR1 SGDLS and CDR2 YYNGEE. This CDR3 contains 14 residues. The V end was cut by 0 bases, the J end by 3 bases, with 9 bases between.

Only a few counts were recorded for this clonotype. This chain joins TRBV20-1 and TRBJ2-1; the D gene is possibly TRBD2 (7 bases). This CDR3 contains 15 residues. The germline CDR1 and CDR2 sequences are DFQATT and SNEGSKA (reference sequence). V was trimmed by 0 bases and J by 4 bases, leaving 13 bases between them. The CDR3 protein is CSARDHEGGYNEQFF. In nucleotides, the CDR3 is TGCAGTGCTAGAGATCATGAGGGGGGGTACAATGAGCAGTTCTTC.

This clonotype was seen repeatedly, ten times or more. This chain joins TRBV20-1 and TRBJ2-1; 10 nucleotides align to TRBD1. Germline lookup yields CDR1 DFQATT and CDR2 SNEGSKA (reference sequence). Trimming removed 4 bases from V and 4 bases from J; junction bases left unmatched: 4. The CDR3 is 14 residues long. CDR3 in amino acids: CSAIGTGEYNEQFF. CDR3 sequence (DNA): TGCAGTGCTATAGGGACAGGGGAATACAATGAGCAGTTCTTC.

In its sample, this clonotype was seen many times. The chain couples TRBV9 to TRBJ1-6; the match to TRBD1 covers 7 bases. Germline values: CDR1 SGDLS, CDR2 YYNGEE. The CDR3 consists of 12 residues. Trimming removed 3 bases from V and 9 bases from J; junction bases left unmatched: 0. The CDR3 nucleotides read TGTGCCAGCAGCGGACAGGGTTCACCCCTCCACTTT. This encodes CASSGQGSPLHF.

The chain joins TRBV3-1 to TRBJ2-7; 15 positions agree with TRBD2. The CDR3 consists of 15 residues. Per the germline V gene, CDR1 is LGHDT and CDR2 is YNNKEL (reference sequence). The J segment lost 9 bases and the V segment lost 5 bases, leaving 8 bases of the junction unmatched. The CDR3 coding sequence is TGTGCCAGCAGCAAAGGACTAGCGGGAGGGCCAAGGCAGTACTTC. It encodes CASSKGLAGGPRQYF.

The chain combines TRBV3-1 with TRBJ1-1; TRBD1 aligns across 8 bases. CDR1 is LGHDT and CDR2 is YNNKEL in the germline V gene (reference sequence). The CDR3 consists of 16 residues. Unmatched junction bases numbered 9, after V lost 4 bases and J lost 2 bases. The CDR3, as DNA: TGTGCCAGCAGCCTTGGGACAGGTGAAATAAACACTGAAGCTTTCTTT. Amino acids: CASSLGTGEINTEAFF.

This clonotype was counted many times. V gene TRBV3-1 combines with J gene TRBJ2-2; D gene ambiguous. The CDR3 is 15 residues long. V lost 2 bases to trimming and J lost 6 bases, with 13 bases between them. From germline, CDR1 is LGHDT and CDR2 YNNKEL (reference sequence). CDR3 sequence (DNA): TGTGCCAGCAGCCAAACTCTCCCTCGGGCCGGGGAGCTGTTTTTT. The encoded protein is CASSQTLPRAGELFF.

At least ten counts were recorded for this clonotype. This chain connects TRBV2 to TRBJ1-4, with 7 bases identical to TRBD1. The CDR3 consists of 18 residues. V was clipped by 3 bases and J by 5 bases; unmatched bases: 15. Germline values: CDR1 SNHLY, CDR2 FYNNEI. CDR3 protein: CASSDPPQGKLGNEKLFF. CDR3 coding DNA: TGTGCCAGCAGTGACCCCCCACAGGGGAAGCTTGGGAATGAAAAACTGTTTTTT.

As DNA, the CDR3 is TGCGCCAGCAATAGAGGCTCAACTAATGAAAAACTGTTTTTT. Its translation: CASNRGSTNEKLFF. The J gene is TRBJ1-4, the V gene TRBV5-1; D remains ambiguous. Per germline, CDR1 SGHRS and CDR2 YFSETQ. V lost 6 bases, J lost 0 bases, and 9 bases lay in between. CDR3 length equals 14 residues.

V is TRBV6-1 and J is TRBJ1-4; D is possibly TRBD1 (5 bases). Trimming took 3 bases from V and 3 from J, leaving 17 bases between them. The germline V gene has CDR1 MNHNS and CDR2 SASEGT. This CDR3 is built from 17 residues. The CDR3 DNA is TGTGCCAGCAGTGATTCATGGGGCCCCCCGGCTAATGAAAAACTGTTTTTT. Protein: CASSDSWGPPANEKLFF.

This chain joins TRBV20-1 and TRBJ1-3; tentatively, D is TRBD1 (5 bases). The CDR3 extends over 12 amino acids. Germline V CDR1 and CDR2: DFQATT, SNEGSKA (reference sequence). V was trimmed by 6 bases and J by 4 bases, leaving 10 bases between them. In DNA, the CDR3 is TGCAGTGCCCCGGGGGACGGAAACACCATATATTTT. Translating gives CSAPGDGNTIYF.

V is TRBV20-1 and J is TRBJ1-6; D is perhaps TRBD1 (6 bases). Deletions cut 1 base from V and 0 bases from J, with 13 bases between. Germline loops: CDR1 DFQATT, CDR2 SNEGSKA (reference sequence). The CDR3 consists of 17 residues. CDR3 nucleotides: TGCAGTGCTAGAGCCCTCGGACAGAGCTCCTATAATTCACCCCTCCACTTT. It yields the protein CSARALGQSSYNSPLHF.

The genes are TRBV13 and TRBJ1-2; tentative D call: TRBD1 (5 bases). This CDR3 is 14 amino acids long. V lost 3 bases to trimming and J lost 4 bases, with 12 bases between them. Germline loops: CDR1 PRHDT, CDR2 FYEKMQ (reference sequence). CDR3 sequence: CASSFQGVAYGYTF. Written as DNA, the CDR3 is TGTGCCAGCAGCTTTCAGGGAGTGGCCTATGGCTACACCTTC.